The present T cell receptor beta chain was sequenced within a study of cytomegalovirus exposure and HLA in healthy donors. It was with 60 Vbeta and 13 Jbeta primers that the PCR ran. The repertoire was sequenced with immunoSEQ multiplex PCR; TCRdb's copy has only in-frame clones and lacks some. Found here are about 97,000 clones, 55% to 80% of them singletons; the top ten hold 3% to 4%. Turning to this clone: What it binds is unknown. The same CDR3 can be traced to other DNA sequences in this sample.

Overall study findings and caveats: Equally common other TCR beta chains were less clonally expanded than HLA-associated ones, a later analysis found.

Between the trimmed V and J ends, which lost 3 bases and 1 base, there was a span of 6 bases. The CDR3 is 13 residues long. Germline CDR1 is SNHLY and CDR2 is FYNNEI. The specimen was PBMCs. The sequence derives from a man aged 35-49 years in good health and CMV-seronegative. V is TRBV2 and J is TRBJ1-1; tentatively, D is TRBD1 (5 bases). CDR3 nucleotides: TGTGCCAGCAGTGACCAGGGGAACACTGAAGCTTTCTTT. Its protein product is CASSDQGNTEAFF.